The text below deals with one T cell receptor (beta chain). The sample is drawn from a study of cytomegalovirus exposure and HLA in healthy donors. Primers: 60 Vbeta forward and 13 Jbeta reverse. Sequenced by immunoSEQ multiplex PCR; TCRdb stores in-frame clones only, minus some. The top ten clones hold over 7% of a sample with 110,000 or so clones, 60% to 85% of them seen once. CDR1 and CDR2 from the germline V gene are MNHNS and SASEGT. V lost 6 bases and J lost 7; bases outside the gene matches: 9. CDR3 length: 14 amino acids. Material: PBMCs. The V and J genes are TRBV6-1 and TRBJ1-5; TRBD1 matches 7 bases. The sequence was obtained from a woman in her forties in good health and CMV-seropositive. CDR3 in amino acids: CASRVQGFRQPQHF. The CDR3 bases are TGTGCCAGCAGGGTACAGGGGTTTCGACAGCCCCAGCATTTT.